This TCR beta chain stems from a study of T-cell memory formation after mild COVID-19. Study as a whole: Among the donors, TCR clusters were largely specific to each donor. Findings and limits, study-wide: A balance of CD4 and CD8 characterized clones contracting day 15 to 85, whereas later expanders leaned CD4+.

Barcoded TCR alpha and TCR beta cDNA libraries with UMIs came from 5'RACE using constant-segment primers. TCRdb passed the 5' RACE reads through MiXCR, listing each CDR3 protein once. The sample consists of hundreds of thousands of distinct CDR3 sequences, less than 25% of them appearing once. Trimming left V 3 bases short and J 4 bases short, with 18 bases between. CDR1 is SGDLS and CDR2 is YYNGEE in the germline V gene. CDR3 size: 16 residues. A word on this clonotype: Its antigen is not identified.

The sequencing sample was made of PBMCs or a T cell subset sorted from them (not recorded which). J is TRBJ2-3 and V is TRBV9; no clear D. The clonotype originates from an adult woman who had mild COVID-19 (a few samples of this study predate the infection). Cell type and time point are not known. CDR3 sequence reads: CASSEGSAPPPDTQYF. The CDR3 DNA reads TGTGCCAGCAGCGAGGGTAGTGCCCCCCCCCCAGATACGCAGTATTTT. The full variable domain, completed using reference TRBV9 and TRBJ2-3, is DSGVTQTPKHLITATGQRVTLRCSPRSGDLSVYWYQQSLDQGLQFLIQYYNGEERAKGNILERFSAQQFPDLHSELNLSSLELGDSALYFCASSEGSAPPPDTQYFGPGTRLTVL.